These T cell receptor beta chains were read from a single sample in a study of T cell responses to AZD1222 COVID-19 vaccine. Measured with immunoSEQ multiplex PCR; TCRdb has only the in-frame clones, and not every one. The table has some 150,000 clones, around 90% seen once. The source material was peripheral blood, sampled 28 days after the second AZD1222 dose. These receptor sequences come from an adult who received the AZD1222 COVID-19 vaccine. Both conserved end residues are part of each CDR3.

CASSGGAQRSYNEQFF | TRBJ2-1 | TRBV25-1
CASSLILDSGVDEQFF | TRBJ2-1 | TRBV7-6
CASSQDSNFYGYTF | TRBJ1-2 | TRBV7-2
CASSKLDFGQGRAGGSYNEQFF | TRBJ2-1 | TRBV21-1
CASGALDLPFF | TRBJ1-1 | TRBV28
CASTPYIAYEQYF | TRBJ2-7 | TRBV2
CASSLYGPYNEQFF | TRBJ2-1 | TRBV5-4
CASSFGNEQYF | TRBJ2-7 | TRBV7-9
CASSWNRQGGADTQYF | TRBJ2-3 | TRBV5-1
CAWSSFSRGLNQPQHF | TRBJ1-5 | TRBV30
CASSSDPGITEAFF | TRBJ1-1 | TRBV19
CASSQDISLPYEQYF | TRBJ2-7 | TRBV4-1
CASSQRQAISYEQYF | TRBJ2-7 | TRBV3-1/TRBV3-2
CASSLSPRVGYTF | TRBJ1-2 | TRBV27